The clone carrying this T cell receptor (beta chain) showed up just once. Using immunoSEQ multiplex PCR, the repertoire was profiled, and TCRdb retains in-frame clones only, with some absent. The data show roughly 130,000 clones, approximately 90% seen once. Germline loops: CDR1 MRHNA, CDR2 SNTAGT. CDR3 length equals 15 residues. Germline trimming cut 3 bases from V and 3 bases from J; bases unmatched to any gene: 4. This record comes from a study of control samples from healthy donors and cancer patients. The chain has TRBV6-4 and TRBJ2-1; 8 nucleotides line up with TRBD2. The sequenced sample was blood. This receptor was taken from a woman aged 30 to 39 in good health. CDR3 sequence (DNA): TGTGCCAGCAGTGAAAAGAGCGGGAGCTACAATGAGCAGTTCTTC. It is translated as CASSEKSGSYNEQFF.